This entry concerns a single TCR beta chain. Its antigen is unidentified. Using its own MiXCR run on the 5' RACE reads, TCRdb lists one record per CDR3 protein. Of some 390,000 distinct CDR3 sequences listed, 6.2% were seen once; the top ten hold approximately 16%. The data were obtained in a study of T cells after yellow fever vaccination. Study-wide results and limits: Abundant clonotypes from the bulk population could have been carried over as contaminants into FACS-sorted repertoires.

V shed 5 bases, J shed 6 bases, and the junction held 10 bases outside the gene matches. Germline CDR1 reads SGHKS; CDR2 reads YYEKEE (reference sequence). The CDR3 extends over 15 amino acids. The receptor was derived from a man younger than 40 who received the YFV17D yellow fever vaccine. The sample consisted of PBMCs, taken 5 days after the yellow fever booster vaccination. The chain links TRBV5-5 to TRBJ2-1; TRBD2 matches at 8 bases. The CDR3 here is CASSSVSGNGNEQFF. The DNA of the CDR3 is TGTGCCAGCAGTTCTGTTAGCGGGAACGGCAATGAGCAGTTCTTC. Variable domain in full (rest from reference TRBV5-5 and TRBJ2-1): DAGVTQSPTHLIKTRGQQVTLRCSPISGHKSVSWYQQVLGQGPQFIFQYYEKEERGRGNFPDRFSARQFPNYSSELNVNALLLGDSALYLCASSSVSGNGNEQFFGPGTRLTVL.